This is a list of T cell receptor beta chains from one sample in a study of blood T cell repertoires in COVID-19. Profiling relied on immunoSEQ multiplex PCR, and the TCRdb table lists in-frame clones only, not all of them. This sample has about 50,000 clones, with around 80% found just once. The sample consisted of peripheral blood. The origin of the receptors is a man in his sixties or seventies with acute or convalescent COVID-19. The CDR3 runs from the conserved cysteine through the conserved F or W. The order of the fields is J gene, D gene, V gene, clone size, CDR3 DNA, CDR3 protein. The D gene is left open where the match is weak. Clone size is given for some rows only: seen once, a few or many times, or a class if the clone is expanded.

TRBJ2-5 NA TRBV18 NA TGTGCCAGCTCACCGGGGCAGAACCAAGAGACCCAGTACTTC CASSPGQNQETQYF
TRBJ2-5 NA TRBV28 many TGTGCCAGCGGCACGCCGGGCCCGAGGGCCCGACGGGAGACCCAGTACTTC CASGTPGPRARRETQYF
TRBJ1-2 NA TRBV7-9 NA TGTGCCAGCAGCTTACAGGGGCGGGACTATGGCTACACCTTC CASSLQGRDYGYTF
TRBJ2-2 NA TRBV12-3/TRBV12-4 NA TGTGCCAGCTCCTTCGGAGTTGTCGGGGAGCTGTTTTTT CASSFGVVGELFF
TRBJ2-7 NA TRBV4-3 NA TGCGCCAGCAGCCCAACACAGGAAAAGACCTACGAGCAGTACTTC CASSPTQEKTYEQYF
TRBJ1-5 NA TRBV6-5 hyperexpanded TGTGCCAGCAGTTACTCTCAGGATCAGCCCCAGCATTTT CASSYSQDQPQHF
TRBJ1-4 NA TRBV6-1 few TGTGCCAGCAGCCCTGGATGGAGTGAAAAACTGTTTTTT CASSPGWSEKLFF
TRBJ2-4 NA TRBV3-1/TRBV3-2 NA TGTGCCAGCAGCCAAGATTCGGGGGTGAGCATTCAGTACTTC CASSQDSGVSIQYF
TRBJ2-1 NA TRBV19 NA TGTGCCAGTAGTATCGAAATAGCGGTTTACAATGAGCAGTTCTTC CASSIEIAVYNEQFF
TRBJ2-1 TRBD2 TRBV7-8 NA TGTGCCAGCAGCCTAGCCCGGACTAGCGGGAGCGAGGATGAGCAGTTCTTC CASSLARTSGSEDEQFF
TRBJ2-1 TRBD1 TRBV10-1 NA TGCGCCAGCAGTCACCGGACAGGCTACAATGAGCAGTTCTTC CASSHRTGYNEQFF
TRBJ2-1 NA TRBV11-3 NA TGTGCCAGCAGCTTATCGGGAACGGACTCCTACAATGAGCAGTTCTTC CASSLSGTDSYNEQFF